This T cell receptor (beta chain) was retrieved from a study of cytomegalovirus exposure and HLA in healthy donors. The CDR3 has 14 amino acids. Germline CDR1 and CDR2: SGHRS and YFSETQ. Germline trimming cut 5 bases from V and 6 bases from J; bases unmatched to any gene: 3. PCR involved 60 Vbeta and 13 Jbeta primers. Original processing methods: As a later analysis found, there were 70 million to 80 million unique TCR beta chains, of which roughly 11 million were shared. TCRdb's copy holds only in-frame clones and misses some; the assay was immunoSEQ multiplex PCR. The DNA gave D and trimming, while V, J and clone size come from that table. The data contain about 150,000 clones, 79% of them singletons. General study points: Relative to equally common others, HLA-associated TCR beta chains showed greater clonal expansion in a later analysis. Earlier results showed most TCR beta V segments being productive about 87% or about 30% of the time.

Of note for this clone: Its antigen is still unknown.

The sequenced sample consisted of PBMCs. The rearrangement joins TRBV5-1 to TRBJ1-6, with TRBD1 matching 9 bases. The TCR sequence derives from a man aged 50 to 59 in good health and CMV-seropositive. The CDR3 DNA sequence: TGCGCCAGCAGTCGACAGGGGGGTAATTCACCCCTCCACTTT. This gives the protein CASSRQGGNSPLHF.